A single sample is the source of the 30 T cell receptor beta chains below, sequenced in a study of cytomegalovirus exposure and HLA in healthy donors. Primers for the PCR totalled 60 Vbeta and 13 Jbeta. Sequencing used immunoSEQ multiplex PCR; TCRdb keeps in-frame clones, though not all of them. The sample records some 96,000 clones, roughly four fifths being singletons. The sequenced sample consisted of PBMCs. Receptor source: a woman in her sixties in good health and CMV-seropositive.

V is TRBV7-3 and J is TRBJ1-1, with D possibly TRBD1 on 5 matching bases. The CDR3 is made up of 16 amino acids. Germline CDR1 is SGHTA and CDR2 is FQGTGA. Trimming shortened V by 5 bases and J by 1 base, and 17 bases separated the two germline ends. The DNA of the CDR3 is TGTGCCAGCAGCCCAGGGCGAGACCGGTGGAACACTGAAGCTTTCTTT. Translated: CASSPGRDRWNTEAFF.

The chain joins TRBV7-9 to TRBJ2-5, with 7 nucleotides matching TRBD2. Per germline, CDR1 SEHNR and CDR2 FQNEAQ (reference sequence). V was pared by 7 bases and J by 1 base, with 12 bases of the junction left unmatched. The CDR3 loop spans 16 amino acids. The CDR3 protein is CASTSRTGGFQETQYF. Here the CDR3 DNA reads TGTGCCAGCACTTCTCGTACGGGGGGTTTCCAAGAGACCCAGTACTTC.

This clone was recorded a few times. This rearrangement joins TRBV2 to TRBJ1-1; D is ambiguous. This CDR3 has 17 amino acids. Germline CDR1 reads SNHLY; CDR2 reads FYNNEI. The V end was cut by 0 bases, the J end by 6 bases, with 20 bases between. For the CDR3, the DNA is TGTGCCAGCAGTGAAGCGCGTCCGGGTTCGGGAAGAGCTGAAGCTTTCTTT. It specifies CASSEARPGSGRAEAFF.

This CDR3 reads CATRGTGVKEKLFF. The CDR3 coding sequence is TGTGCCACCAGGGGGACAGGGGTGAAGGAAAAACTGTTTTTT. This rearrangement joins TRBV25-1 to TRBJ1-4, with 10 nucleotides matching TRBD1. Trimming took 10 bases from V and 8 from J; bases not matched to a gene: 10. This CDR3 has 14 residues. The germline V gene encodes CDR1 MGHDK and CDR2 SYGVNS.

V and J are TRBV5-5 and TRBJ1-2; unclear D gene. Per the germline V gene, CDR1 is SGHKS and CDR2 is YYEKEE (reference sequence). Trimming cost V 1 base and J 7 bases, with 11 bases left between them. This CDR3 region has 13 residues. The CDR3 reads CASSLLAVGGYTF. DNA for the CDR3: TGTGCCAGCAGCTTGCTGGCGGTGGGTGGCTACACCTTC.

This chain uses TRBV7-9 with TRBJ1-4, with 7 bases identical to TRBD1. Germline V gene sequence: CDR1 SEHNR, CDR2 FQNEAQ (reference sequence). V lost 6 bases to trimming and J lost 8 bases; unmatched junction nucleotides: 9. The CDR3 extends over 14 amino acids. CDR3 in amino acids: CASRQQGNVEKLFF. CDR3 nucleotide sequence: TGTGCCAGCAGACAACAGGGGAACGTGGAAAAACTGTTTTTT.

The chain is built from TRBV2 and TRBJ1-4; TRBD1 might be the D (5 bases). The CDR3 consists of 12 residues. Germline V gives CDR1 SNHLY, CDR2 FYNNEI. Deletions cut 1 base from V and 11 bases from J, with 8 bases between. The CDR3 region is CASSEGGQKLFF. DNA for the CDR3: TGTGCCAGCAGTGAAGGGGGCCAGAAACTGTTTTTT.

This clone turned up a few times. This chain uses TRBV7-9 with TRBJ2-1; TRBD2 might be the D (5 bases). This CDR3 has 13 amino acids. The V gene's germline CDR1 is SEHNR and CDR2 FQNEAQ (reference sequence). Trimming pared 4 bases from V and 8 bases from J, leaving 12 bases between. CDR3 DNA sequence: TGTGCCAGCAGCTCCCGGGCGGGCGATGAGCAGTTCTTC. Translated: CASSSRAGDEQFF. The full variable domain, completed using reference TRBV7-9 and TRBJ2-1, is DTGVSQNPRHKITKRGQNVTFRCDPISEHNRLYWYRQTLGQGPEFLTYFQNEAQLEKSRLLSDRFSAERPKGSFSTLEIQRTEQGDSAMYLCASSSRAGDEQFFGPGTRLTVL.

This clone was seen a single time. The rearrangement links TRBV4-1 to TRBJ2-3, with a weak D call TRBD2 (5 bases). V was clipped by 0 bases and J by 1 base, with 11 bases between them. CDR1 and CDR2 (germline): MGHRA, YSYEKL. CDR3 length: 16 amino acids. For the CDR3, the DNA is TGCGCCAGCAGCCAAGATAGGGCGGGTGGCACAGATACGCAGTATTTT. Its translation is CASSQDRAGGTDTQYF.

J is TRBJ2-5 and V is TRBV10-2; D is ambiguous. The germline V gene has CDR1 WSHSY and CDR2 SAAADI. The germline V and J ends were trimmed by 5 bases and 1 base, with 5 bases remaining between them. This CDR3 spans 12 amino acids. Here the CDR3 reads CASSPLQETQYF. CDR3 in DNA: TGCGCCAGCAGTCCCCTCCAAGAGACCCAGTACTTC.

This chain connects TRBV5-1 to TRBJ1-2; a possible D gene is TRBD1 (5 bases). The CDR3 length is 15 residues. Germline CDR1 SGHRS, CDR2 YFSETQ. Deletions cut 6 bases from V and 3 bases from J, with 18 bases between. The CDR3 spells CASKQGSLAYYGYTF. The CDR3, as DNA: TGCGCCAGCAAGCAGGGCTCCCTTGCCTACTATGGCTACACCTTC.

The CDR3 protein is CASSLALVRQMEQFF. CDR3 sequence (DNA): TGTGCCAGCAGCTTAGCGCTCGTCCGTCAGATGGAGCAGTTCTTC. The chain couples TRBV11-1 to TRBJ2-1; D is undetermined. Germline V gives CDR1 SGHAT, CDR2 FQDESV (reference sequence). Between the trimmed V and J ends, which lost 0 bases and 10 bases, there was a span of 16 bases. This CDR3 is 15 amino acids long. Together with reference TRBV11-1 and TRBJ2-1, the CDR3 gives the full variable domain: EAEVAQSPRYKITEKSQAVAFWCDPISGHATLYWYRQILGQGPELLVQFQDESVVDDSQLPKDRFSAERLKGVDSTLKIQPAELGDSAMYLCASSLALVRQMEQFFGPGTRLTVL.

The chain joins TRBV19 to TRBJ2-7, with 8 bases identical to TRBD2. The CDR3 loop spans 15 amino acids. The germline V gene encodes CDR1 LNHDA and CDR2 SQIVND (reference sequence). Germline trimming cut 2 bases from V and 3 bases from J; bases unmatched to any gene: 6. CDR3 sequence (DNA): TGTGCCAGTAGTATATCCGGGAGGGGACTCTACGAGCAGTACTTC. It encodes CASSISGRGLYEQYF.

The V and J genes are TRBV28 and TRBJ2-3; TRBD2 agrees at 11 bases. After removal of 5 bases from V and 5 bases from J, the junction contained 12 bases not matched to a gene. Germline CDR1 and CDR2: MDHEN and SYDVKM. The CDR3 extends over 17 amino acids. The CDR3 loop reads CASSLHLSGRGGDTQYF. The CDR3 DNA is TGTGCCAGCAGTCTACACCTTAGCGGGAGGGGGGGAGATACGCAGTATTTT.

This clone was counted once. The V call is TRBV6-5, the J call TRBJ1-5; D possibly corresponds to TRBD1 (5 bases). The CDR3 length is 14 residues. The V end was cut by 6 bases, the J end by 0 bases, with 9 bases between. Germline lookup yields CDR1 MNHEY and CDR2 SVGAGI. The CDR3 region is CASSGGGSNQPQHF. The CDR3 region has the DNA TGTGCCAGCAGCGGGGGGGGTAGCAATCAGCCCCAGCATTTT.

This clone was detected a few times. The chain combines TRBV19 with TRBJ1-4, with unresolved D. CDR3 length: 14 amino acids. Looked up from germline, CDR1 is LNHDA and CDR2 is SQIVND (reference sequence). The germline V and J ends were trimmed by 11 bases and 8 bases, with 21 bases remaining between them. The CDR3 coding sequence is TGTGCCTCGTACCCGGGAGGATCGACCGAAAAACTGTTTTTT. Encoded protein: CASYPGGSTEKLFF.

The chain carries TRBV29-1 and TRBJ2-5; TRBD1 agrees at 7 bases. CDR3 length equals 12 residues. V was pared by 7 bases and J by 2 bases, with 4 bases of the junction left unmatched. CDR1 SQVTM and CDR2 ANQGSEA come from the germline V gene. The CDR3 is CSGRGQQETQYF. CDR3 DNA sequence: TGCAGCGGTAGGGGACAGCAAGAGACCCAGTACTTC.

The genes are TRBV5-1 and TRBJ1-5, with D maybe TRBD1 (6 bases). V was trimmed by 4 bases and J by 4 bases, leaving 12 bases between them. The CDR3 length is 14 residues. Germline V gene data show CDR1 as SGHRS and CDR2 as YFSETQ. The CDR3 region is CASSPDSPNQPQHF. The CDR3 bases are TGCGCCAGCAGCCCGGACAGTCCTAATCAGCCCCAGCATTTT.

The rearrangement joins TRBV5-1 to TRBJ2-2, with D possibly being TRBD1 (6 bases). The CDR3 is 15 amino acids. CDR1 and CDR2 (germline): SGHRS, YFSETQ. Trimming pared 6 bases from V and 2 bases from J, leaving 14 bases between. The CDR3 sequence: CASTLDSFNTGELFF. The DNA of the CDR3 is TGCGCCAGCACACTGGACAGTTTTAACACCGGGGAGCTGTTTTTT.

This clone was detected only a few times. The chain recombines TRBV28 with TRBJ1-4; TRBD1 agrees at 8 bases. Germline V gene sequence: CDR1 MDHEN, CDR2 SYDVKM. The CDR3 has 14 amino acids. V shed 4 bases and J 7 bases; nucleotides not matched to a gene: 5. CDR3 sequence: CASSSGQGREKLFF. The DNA of the CDR3 is TGTGCCAGCAGTTCCGGACAGGGACGTGAAAAACTGTTTTTT.

The V call is TRBV6-5, the J call TRBJ2-1; possible D gene TRBD1, 5 bases. V lost 2 bases and J 1 base, leaving 12 bases between the germline ends. The CDR3 length is 16 residues. CDR1 is MNHEY, CDR2 SVGAGI, per germline. The CDR3 here is CASSYMDTQSYNEQFF. The CDR3 nucleotides are TGTGCCAGCAGTTACATGGACACACAATCCTACAATGAGCAGTTCTTC.

V is TRBV20-1 and J is TRBJ2-5; the D is unclear. Germline CDR1 is DFQATT and CDR2 is SNEGSKA (reference sequence). This CDR3 is 11 amino acids long. Trimming took 5 bases from V and 8 from J, leaving 12 bases between them. CDR3 nucleotides: TGCAGTGCTCAGGTTTCTGAAACCCAGTACTTC. Translated: CSAQVSETQYF.

The J gene is TRBJ2-2, the V gene TRBV6-5, with 7 nucleotides matching TRBD1. V lost 7 bases to trimming and J lost 6 bases; unmatched junction nucleotides: 5. The germline CDR1 and CDR2 sequences are MNHEY and SVGAGI. CDR3 size: 13 residues. CDR3 DNA sequence: TGTGCCAGCAATCGACAGGGAGCCGGGGAGCTGTTTTTT. It encodes CASNRQGAGELFF.

The genes are TRBV4-2 and TRBJ2-5; 10 nucleotides match TRBD2. The CDR3 length is 16 residues. The germline V gene has CDR1 LGHNA and CDR2 YNFKEQ. The ends lost 0 bases at V and 5 bases at J; junction bases unmatched: 6. As DNA, the CDR3 is TGTGCCAGCAGCCAAGAATCACTAGCGGGACGGGAGACCCAGTACTTC. Residues: CASSQESLAGRETQYF.

V gene TRBV6-1 combines with J gene TRBJ2-7; TRBD1 aligns across 9 bases. CDR1 is MNHNS and CDR2 is SASEGT in the germline V gene. The trim removed 3 bases at V and 1 base at J, leaving 4 bases unmatched. The length of the CDR3 is 15 residues. The CDR3 bases are TGTGCCAGCAGTGACGGGACAGGGCTTTCCTACGAGCAGTACTTC. Encoded protein: CASSDGTGLSYEQYF.

The CDR3 region is CASRAGTFFDTQYF. CDR3 DNA: TGTGCCAGCAGAGCCGGGACATTCTTTGATACGCAGTATTTT. The chain joins TRBV6-5 to TRBJ2-3; weak D call: TRBD1 (6 bases). The CDR3 spans 14 residues. Trimming pared 6 bases from V and 6 bases from J, leaving 16 bases between. Per the germline V gene, CDR1 is MNHEY and CDR2 is SVGAGI.

The V and J genes are TRBV4-1 and TRBJ1-1; possibly TRBD1 for D (6 bases). V lost 2 bases, J lost 3 bases, and 10 bases lay in between. Germline loops: CDR1 MGHRA, CDR2 YSYEKL. The CDR3 is 14 residues long. CDR3 nucleotides: TGCGCCAGCAGCCAATCAGGGGCCGACACTGAAGCTTTCTTT. This translates into CASSQSGADTEAFF.

V usage is TRBV6-1 and J usage is TRBJ1-1, with 10 bases fitting TRBD1. The CDR3 consists of 14 residues. Germline loops: CDR1 MNHNS, CDR2 SASEGT. Trimming cost V 6 bases and J 3 bases; bases outside gene matches: 4. CDR3 protein: CASSLDRGDTEAFF. The CDR3 DNA reads as TGTGCCAGCAGCCTGGACAGGGGGGACACTGAAGCTTTCTTT.

The V gene is TRBV28, the J gene TRBJ1-2; 7 bases fit TRBD1. The CDR3 length is 13 residues. The germline gives CDR1 MDHEN, CDR2 SYDVKM. The ends lost 6 bases at V and 2 bases at J; junction bases unmatched: 3. CDR3 bases: TGTGCCAGCAGAGACAGGGCGAACTATGGCTACACCTTC. This translates into CASRDRANYGYTF.

The chain links TRBV30 to TRBJ2-1, with D perhaps TRBD2 (7 bases). Germline V gene lookup returns CDR1 GTSNPN and CDR2 SVGIG (reference sequence). The CDR3 contains 13 residues. V was cut by 0 bases and J by 10 bases, with 13 bases left in between. The CDR3: CAWSVLRGGEQFF. CDR3 nucleotides: TGTGCCTGGAGTGTGTTGAGGGGGGGCGAGCAGTTCTTC.